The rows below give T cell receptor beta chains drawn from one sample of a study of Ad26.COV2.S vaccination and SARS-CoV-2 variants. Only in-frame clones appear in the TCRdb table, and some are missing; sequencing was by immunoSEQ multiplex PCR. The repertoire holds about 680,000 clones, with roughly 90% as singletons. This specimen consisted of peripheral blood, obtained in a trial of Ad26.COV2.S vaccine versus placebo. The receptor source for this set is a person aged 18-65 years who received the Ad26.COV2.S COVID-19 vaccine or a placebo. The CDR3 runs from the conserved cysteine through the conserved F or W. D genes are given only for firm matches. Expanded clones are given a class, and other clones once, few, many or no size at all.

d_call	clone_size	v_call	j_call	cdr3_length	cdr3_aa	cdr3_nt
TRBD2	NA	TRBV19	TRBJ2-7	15	CASSTDYAGGDEQYF	TGTGCCAGTAGTACCGACTACGCGGGGGGCGACGAGCAGTACTTC
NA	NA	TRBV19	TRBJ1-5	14	CASRAPYSNQPQHF	TGTGCCAGTAGGGCACCCTATAGCAATCAGCCCCAGCATTTT
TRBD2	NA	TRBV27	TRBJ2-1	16	CASIPRLTGGGNEQFF	TGTGCCAGCATCCCCCGACTTACGGGGGGGGGCAATGAGCAGTTCTTC
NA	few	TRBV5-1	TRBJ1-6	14	CASSPEGDGSPLHF	TGCGCCAGCAGCCCCGAGGGCGACGGTTCACCCCTCCACTTT
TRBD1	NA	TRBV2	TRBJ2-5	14	CASSTQGNQETQYF	TGTGCCAGCAGTACACAGGGGAACCAAGAGACCCAGTACTTC
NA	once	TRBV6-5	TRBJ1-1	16	CASSYSGFSLNTEAFF	TGTGCCAGCAGTTACAGCGGGTTCAGCCTGAACACTGAAGCTTTCTTT
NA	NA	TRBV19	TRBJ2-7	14	CASSIRTASYEQYF	TGTGCCAGTAGTATAAGGACAGCCTCCTACGAGCAGTACTTC
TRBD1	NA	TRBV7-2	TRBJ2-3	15	CASSLGTGSTDTQYF	TGTGCCAGCAGCTTAGGGACAGGGAGCACAGATACGCAGTATTTT
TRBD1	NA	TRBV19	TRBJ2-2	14	CASRLDRGTGELFF	TGTGCCAGTCGTCTGGACAGGGGTACCGGGGAGCTGTTTTTT
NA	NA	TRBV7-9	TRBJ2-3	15	CASSLGPLGQDTQYF	TGTGCCAGCAGCTTAGGACCCTTAGGTCAAGATACGCAGTATTTT
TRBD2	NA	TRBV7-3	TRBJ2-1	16	CASSLAPSGSYNEQFF	TGTGCCAGCAGCTTAGCCCCTAGCGGGTCCTACAATGAGCAGTTCTTC
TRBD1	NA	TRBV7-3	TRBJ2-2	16	CASSLLGTVNTGELFF	TGTGCCAGCAGCCTCCTCGGGACAGTTAACACCGGGGAGCTGTTTTTT
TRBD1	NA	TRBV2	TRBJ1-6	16	CASSDKGTVFNSPLHF	TGTGCCAGCAGCGATAAGGGGACAGTCTTTAATTCACCCCTCCACTTT
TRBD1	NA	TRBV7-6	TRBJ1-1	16	CASSPGQGLVNTEAFF	TGTGCCAGCAGCCCGGGACAGGGGTTGGTGAACACTGAAGCTTTCTTT
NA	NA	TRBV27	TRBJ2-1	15	CASSFSRTGYSEQFF	TGTGCCAGCAGTTTTTCTAGGACCGGCTACAGTGAGCAGTTCTTC
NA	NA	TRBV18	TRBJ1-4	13	CASAPGINEKLFF	TGTGCCAGCGCCCCGGGAATCAATGAAAAACTGTTTTTT
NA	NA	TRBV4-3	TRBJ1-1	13	CASSLQAMTEAFF	TGCGCCAGCAGCCTCCAGGCAATGACTGAAGCTTTCTTT
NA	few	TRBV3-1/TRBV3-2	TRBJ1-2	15	CASSLYASANYGYTF	TGTGCCAGCAGCCTCTACGCCTCGGCTAACTATGGCTACACCTTC
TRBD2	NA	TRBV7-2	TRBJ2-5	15	CASSFTSDPRETQYF	TGTGCCAGCAGCTTTACTAGCGACCCACGAGAGACCCAGTACTTC
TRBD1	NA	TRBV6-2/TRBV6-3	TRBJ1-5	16	CASSYPGTARNQPQHF	TGTGCCAGCAGTTACCCTGGGACAGCCCGCAATCAGCCCCAGCATTTT
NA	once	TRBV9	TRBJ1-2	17	CASSVEGTGRANYGYTF	TGTGCCAGCAGCGTAGAGGGGACGGGGAGGGCAAACTATGGCTACACCTTC
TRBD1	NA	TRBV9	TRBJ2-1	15	CASTSPGGDYNEQFF	TGTGCCAGCACCTCCCCAGGGGGCGATTACAATGAGCAGTTCTTC
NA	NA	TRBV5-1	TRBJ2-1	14	CASNDPRTTGEQFF	TGCGCCAGCAATGATCCTAGGACTACAGGTGAGCAGTTCTTC
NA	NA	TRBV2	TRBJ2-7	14	CASKGEVNSYEQYF	TGTGCCAGCAAGGGGGAGGTGAACTCCTACGAGCAGTACTTC
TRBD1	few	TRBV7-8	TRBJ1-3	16	CASSGQGSGSGNTIYF	TGTGCCAGCAGTGGACAGGGATCAGGCTCTGGAAACACCATATATTTT
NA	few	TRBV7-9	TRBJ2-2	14	CASSQRASAGELFF	TGTGCCAGCAGCCAGAGGGCTAGTGCCGGGGAGCTGTTTTTT
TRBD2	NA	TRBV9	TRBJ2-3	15	CASNQLAGEADTQYF	TGTGCCAGCAACCAACTAGCGGGAGAGGCAGATACGCAGTATTTT
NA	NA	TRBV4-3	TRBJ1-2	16	CASSQDPTGLVGGYTF	TGCGCCAGCAGCCAAGATCCAACAGGGTTGGTTGGTGGCTACACCTTC
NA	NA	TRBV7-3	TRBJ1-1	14	CASSPNAGTTEAFF	TGTGCCAGCAGCCCCAATGCCGGGACAACTGAAGCTTTCTTT
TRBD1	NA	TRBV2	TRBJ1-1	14	CASSRTGVNTEAFF	TGTGCCAGCAGCAGGACAGGTGTAAACACTGAAGCTTTCTTT
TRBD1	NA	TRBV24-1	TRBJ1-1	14	CATQQGAPDTEAFF	TGTGCCACCCAGCAGGGGGCGCCGGACACTGAAGCTTTCTTT
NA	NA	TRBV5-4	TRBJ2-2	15	CASSLDTGITGELFF	TGTGCCAGCAGCTTGGACACGGGTATCACCGGGGAGCTGTTTTTT
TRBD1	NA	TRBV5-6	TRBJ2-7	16	CASSLVGTGGPYEQYF	TGTGCCAGCAGCTTGGTAGGGACAGGGGGTCCCTACGAGCAGTACTTC
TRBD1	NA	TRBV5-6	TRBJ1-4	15	CASSPRRQGGEKLFF	TGTGCCAGCAGCCCCCGCCGACAGGGAGGTGAAAAACTGTTTTTT
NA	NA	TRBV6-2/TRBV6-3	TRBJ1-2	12	CASSLQSYGYTF	TGTGCCAGCAGCCTACAGAGCTATGGCTACACCTTC
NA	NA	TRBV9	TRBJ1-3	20	CASSVGPPSIPGDSGNTIYF	TGTGCCAGCAGCGTAGGACCCCCTTCTATTCCGGGGGACTCTGGAAACACCATATATTTT
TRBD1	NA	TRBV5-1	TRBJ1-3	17	CASSLDHRGSSGNTIYF	TGCGCCAGCAGCCTCGATCACAGGGGGAGCTCTGGAAACACCATATATTTT
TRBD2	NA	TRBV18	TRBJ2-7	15	CASSPRAGGPNEQYF	TGTGCCAGCTCACCACGAGCGGGGGGGCCCAACGAGCAGTACTTC
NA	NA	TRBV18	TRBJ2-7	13	CASSPVRGYEQYF	TGTGCCAGCTCACCGGTAAGGGGCTACGAGCAGTACTTC
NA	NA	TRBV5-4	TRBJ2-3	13	CASSSQGTDTQYF	TGTGCCAGCAGCTCTCAAGGCACAGATACGCAGTATTTT